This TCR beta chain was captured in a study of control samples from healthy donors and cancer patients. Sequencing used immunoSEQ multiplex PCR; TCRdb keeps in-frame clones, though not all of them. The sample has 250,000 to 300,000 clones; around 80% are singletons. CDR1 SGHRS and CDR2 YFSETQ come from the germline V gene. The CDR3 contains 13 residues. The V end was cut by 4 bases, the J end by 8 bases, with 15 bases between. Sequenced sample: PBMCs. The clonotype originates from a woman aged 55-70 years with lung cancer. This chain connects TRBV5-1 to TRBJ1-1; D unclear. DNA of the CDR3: TGCGCCAGCAGCCCCAGCGCGGACGCAGAAGCTTTCTTT. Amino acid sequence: CASSPSADAEAFF.